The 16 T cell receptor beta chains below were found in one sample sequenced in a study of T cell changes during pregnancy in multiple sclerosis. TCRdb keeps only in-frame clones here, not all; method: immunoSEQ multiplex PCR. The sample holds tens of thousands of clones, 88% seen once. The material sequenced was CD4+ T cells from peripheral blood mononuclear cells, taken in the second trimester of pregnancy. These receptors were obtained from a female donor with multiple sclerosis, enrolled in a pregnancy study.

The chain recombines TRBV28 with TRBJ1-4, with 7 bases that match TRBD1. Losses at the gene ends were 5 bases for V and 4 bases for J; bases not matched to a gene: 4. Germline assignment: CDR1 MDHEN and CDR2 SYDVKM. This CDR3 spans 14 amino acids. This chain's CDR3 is CASSMGQINEKLFF. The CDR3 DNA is TGTGCCAGCAGTATGGGACAGATTAATGAAAAACTGTTTTTT.

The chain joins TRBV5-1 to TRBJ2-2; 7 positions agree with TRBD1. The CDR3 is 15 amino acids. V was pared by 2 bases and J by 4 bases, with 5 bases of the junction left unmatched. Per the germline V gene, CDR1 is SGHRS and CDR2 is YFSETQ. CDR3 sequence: CASSLPGQITGELFF. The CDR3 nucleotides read TGCGCCAGCAGCTTACCGGGACAGATCACCGGGGAGCTGTTTTTT.

CDR3 protein: CASSRTPQETQYF. The CDR3 DNA reads as TGCGCCAGCAGCAGGACACCTCAAGAGACCCAGTACTTC. The chain recombines TRBV5-1 with TRBJ2-5, with D perhaps TRBD1 (5 bases). This CDR3 has 13 residues. In germline, CDR1 is SGHRS, CDR2 YFSETQ. V gave up 4 bases and J gave up 2 bases, with 9 bases separating them.

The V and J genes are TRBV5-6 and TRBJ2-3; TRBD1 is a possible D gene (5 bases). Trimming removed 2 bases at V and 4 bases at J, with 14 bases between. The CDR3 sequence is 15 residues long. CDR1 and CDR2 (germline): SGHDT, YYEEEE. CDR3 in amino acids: CASSFRGVGADTQYF. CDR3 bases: TGTGCCAGCAGCTTTCGCGGTGTAGGGGCAGATACGCAGTATTTT. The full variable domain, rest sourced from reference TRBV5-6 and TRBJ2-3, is DAGVTQSPTHLIKTRGQQVTLRCSPKSGHDTVSWYQQALGQGPQFIFQYYEEEERQRGNFPDRFSGHQFPNYSSELNVNALLLGDSALYLCASSFRGVGADTQYFGPGTRLTVL.

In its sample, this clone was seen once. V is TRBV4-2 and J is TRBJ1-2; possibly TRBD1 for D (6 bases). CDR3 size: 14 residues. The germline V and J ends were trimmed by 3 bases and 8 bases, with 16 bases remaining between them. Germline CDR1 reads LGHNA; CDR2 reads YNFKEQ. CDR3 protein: CASSQLGQPGGYTF. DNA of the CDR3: TGTGCCAGCAGCCAGCTCGGACAGCCGGGAGGCTACACCTTC.

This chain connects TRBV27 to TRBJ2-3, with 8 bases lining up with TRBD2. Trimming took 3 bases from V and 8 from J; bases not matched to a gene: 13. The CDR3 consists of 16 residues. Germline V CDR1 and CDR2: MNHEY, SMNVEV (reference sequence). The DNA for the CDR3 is TGTGCCAGCAGTTTGCGATGGACTAGCAGGCCAGGTACGCAGTATTTT. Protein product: CASSLRWTSRPGTQYF.

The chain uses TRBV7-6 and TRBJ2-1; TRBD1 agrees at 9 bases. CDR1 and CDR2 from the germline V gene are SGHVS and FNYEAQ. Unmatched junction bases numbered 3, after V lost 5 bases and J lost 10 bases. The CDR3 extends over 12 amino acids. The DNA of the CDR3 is TGTGCCAGCAGCCAAACAGGGGGCGAGCAGTTCTTC. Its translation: CASSQTGGEQFF.

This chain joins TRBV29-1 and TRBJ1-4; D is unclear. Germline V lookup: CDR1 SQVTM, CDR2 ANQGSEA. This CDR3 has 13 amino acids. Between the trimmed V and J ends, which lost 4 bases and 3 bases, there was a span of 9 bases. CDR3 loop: CSVGGLANEKLFF. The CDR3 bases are TGCAGCGTTGGAGGATTAGCTAATGAAAAACTGTTTTTT. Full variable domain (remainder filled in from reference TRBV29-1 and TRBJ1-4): SAVISQKPSRDICQRGTSLTIQCQVDSQVTMMFWYRQQPGQSLTLIATANQGSEATYESGFVIDKFPISRPNLTFSTLTVSNMSPEDSSIYLCSVGGLANEKLFFGSGTQLSVL.

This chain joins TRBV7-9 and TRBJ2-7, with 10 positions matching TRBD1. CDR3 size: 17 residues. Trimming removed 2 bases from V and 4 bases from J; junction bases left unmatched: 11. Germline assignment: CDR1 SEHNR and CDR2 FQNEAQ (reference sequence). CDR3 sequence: CASSLSHIRTGGYEQYF. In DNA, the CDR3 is TGTGCCAGCAGCTTATCCCACATACGGACAGGGGGGTACGAGCAGTACTTC.

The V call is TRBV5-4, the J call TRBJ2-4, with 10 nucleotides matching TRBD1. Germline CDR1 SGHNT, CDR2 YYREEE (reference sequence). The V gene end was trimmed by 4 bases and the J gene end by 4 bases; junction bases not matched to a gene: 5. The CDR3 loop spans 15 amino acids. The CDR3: CASSPDRGSKNIQYF. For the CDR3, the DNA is TGTGCCAGCAGCCCGGACAGGGGGTCTAAAAACATTCAGTACTTC.

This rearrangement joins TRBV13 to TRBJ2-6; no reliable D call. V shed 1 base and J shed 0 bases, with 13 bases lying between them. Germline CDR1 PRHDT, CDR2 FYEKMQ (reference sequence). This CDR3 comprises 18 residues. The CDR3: CASSLARASYSGANVLTF. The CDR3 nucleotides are TGTGCCAGCAGCTTAGCTCGCGCCTCCTACTCTGGGGCCAACGTCCTGACTTTC.

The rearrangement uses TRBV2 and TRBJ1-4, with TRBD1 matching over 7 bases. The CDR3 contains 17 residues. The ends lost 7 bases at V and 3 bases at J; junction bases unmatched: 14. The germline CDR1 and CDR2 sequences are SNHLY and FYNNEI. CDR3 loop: CASTGITGDKANEKLFF. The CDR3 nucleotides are TGTGCCAGCACCGGAATAACAGGGGACAAGGCTAATGAAAAACTGTTTTTT.

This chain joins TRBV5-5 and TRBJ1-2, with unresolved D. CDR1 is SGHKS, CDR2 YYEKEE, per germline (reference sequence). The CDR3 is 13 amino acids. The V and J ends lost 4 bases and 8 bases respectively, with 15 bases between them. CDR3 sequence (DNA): TGTGCCAGCAGCACGGAGGGTATGAGGGGCTACACCTTC. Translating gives CASSTEGMRGYTF.

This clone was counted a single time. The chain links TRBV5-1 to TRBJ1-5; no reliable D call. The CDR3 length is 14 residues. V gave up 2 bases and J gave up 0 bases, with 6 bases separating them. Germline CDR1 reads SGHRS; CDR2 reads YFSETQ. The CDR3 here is CASSLVSSNQPQHF. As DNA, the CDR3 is TGCGCCAGCAGCTTAGTGAGTAGCAATCAGCCCCAGCATTTT.

The CDR3 nucleotides read TGTGCCTGGAGTGTAATGCTACTGAATCCGGGACTAGCGGGAGATACGCAGTATTTT. Translation: CAWSVMLLNPGLAGDTQYF. The chain employs TRBV30 and TRBJ2-3; TRBD2 matches 12 bases. Germline-derived CDR1 and CDR2 are GTSNPN and SVGIG (reference sequence). Trimming at V came to 0 bases and at J to 5 bases, leaving 15 bases not matched to a gene. This CDR3 has 19 amino acids.

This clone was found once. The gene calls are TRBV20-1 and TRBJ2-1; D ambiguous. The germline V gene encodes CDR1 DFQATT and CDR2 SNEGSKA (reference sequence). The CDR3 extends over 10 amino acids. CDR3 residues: CRAAGSEQFF. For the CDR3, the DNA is TGCAGAGCCGCCGGGTCTGAGCAGTTCTTC.